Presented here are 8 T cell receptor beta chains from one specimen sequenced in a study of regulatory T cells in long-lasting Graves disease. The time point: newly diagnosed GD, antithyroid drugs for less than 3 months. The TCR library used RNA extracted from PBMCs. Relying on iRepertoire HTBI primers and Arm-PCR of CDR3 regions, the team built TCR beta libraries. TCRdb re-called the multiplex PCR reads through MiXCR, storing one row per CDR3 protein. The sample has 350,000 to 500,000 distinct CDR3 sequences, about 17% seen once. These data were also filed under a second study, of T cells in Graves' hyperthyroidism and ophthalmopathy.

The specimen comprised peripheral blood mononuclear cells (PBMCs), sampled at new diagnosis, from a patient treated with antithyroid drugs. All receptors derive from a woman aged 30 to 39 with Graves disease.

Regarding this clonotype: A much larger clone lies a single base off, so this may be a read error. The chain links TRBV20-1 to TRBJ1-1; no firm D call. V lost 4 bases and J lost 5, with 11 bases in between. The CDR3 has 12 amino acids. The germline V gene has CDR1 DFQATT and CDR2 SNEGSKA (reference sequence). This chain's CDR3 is CSAKVRGTEAFF. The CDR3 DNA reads TGCAGTGCTAAAGTTCGTGGGACTGAAGCTTTCTTT.

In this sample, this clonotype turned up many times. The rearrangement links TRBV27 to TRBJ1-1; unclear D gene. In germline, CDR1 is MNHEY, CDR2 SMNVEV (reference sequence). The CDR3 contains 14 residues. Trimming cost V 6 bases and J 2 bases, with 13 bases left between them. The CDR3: CASSLPGANTEAFF. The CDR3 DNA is TGTGCCAGCAGCTTGCCGGGTGCTAACACTGAAGCTTTCTTT.

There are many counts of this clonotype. CDR3 region: CASRYQGAGYGYTF. Here the CDR3 DNA reads TGTGCCAGCAGGTATCAGGGTGCTGGCTATGGCTACACCTTC. This chain joins TRBV28 and TRBJ1-2, with a weak D call TRBD1 (5 bases). Germline values: CDR1 MDHEN, CDR2 SYDVKM. This CDR3 spans 14 amino acids. Trimming stripped 6 bases from V and 4 bases from J, with 15 bases between.

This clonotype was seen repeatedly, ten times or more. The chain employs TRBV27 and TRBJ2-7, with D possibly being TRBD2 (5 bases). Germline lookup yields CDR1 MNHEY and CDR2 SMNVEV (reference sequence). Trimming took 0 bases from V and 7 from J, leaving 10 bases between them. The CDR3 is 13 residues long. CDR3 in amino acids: CASSLSGPGEQYF. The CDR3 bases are TGTGCCAGCAGTTTATCGGGTCCGGGGGAGCAGTACTTC.

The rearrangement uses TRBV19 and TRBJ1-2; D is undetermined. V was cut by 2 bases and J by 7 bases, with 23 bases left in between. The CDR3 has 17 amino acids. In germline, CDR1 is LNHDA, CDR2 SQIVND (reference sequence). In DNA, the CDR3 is TGTGCCAGTAGTATACCCATCGTCGTGGTTGGGATGGTTGGCTACACCTTC. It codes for CASSIPIVVVGMVGYTF.

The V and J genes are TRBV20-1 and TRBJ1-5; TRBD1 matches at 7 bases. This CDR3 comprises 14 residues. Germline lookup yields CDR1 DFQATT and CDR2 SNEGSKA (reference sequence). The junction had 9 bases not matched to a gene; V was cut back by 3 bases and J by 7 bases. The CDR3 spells CSARRGQGGQPQHF. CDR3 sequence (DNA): TGCAGTGCTAGGAGAGGCCAGGGGGGACAGCCCCAGCATTTT.

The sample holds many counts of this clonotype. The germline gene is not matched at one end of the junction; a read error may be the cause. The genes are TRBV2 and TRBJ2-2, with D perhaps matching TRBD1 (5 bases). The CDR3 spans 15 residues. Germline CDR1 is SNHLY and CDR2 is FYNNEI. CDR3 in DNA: TGTGCTAGCAGTGAGACAGTCGCGAACACCGGGGAGCTGTTTTTT. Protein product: CASSETVANTGELFF.

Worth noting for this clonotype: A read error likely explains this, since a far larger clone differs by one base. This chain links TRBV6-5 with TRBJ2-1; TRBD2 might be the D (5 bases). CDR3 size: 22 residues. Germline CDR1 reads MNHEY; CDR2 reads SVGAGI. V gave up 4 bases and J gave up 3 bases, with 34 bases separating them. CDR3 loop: CASSSPRWRLPPYVRVYNEQFF. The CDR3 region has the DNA TGTGCCAGCAGTTCTCCCCGTTGGAGGCTCCCGCCGTACGTTCGGGTCTACAATGAGCAGTTCTTC.